What follows is one T cell receptor (beta chain) and its context. Its antigen is unidentified. This entry belongs to a study of shared clonotypes between healthy human individuals. Researchers ran the assay at a deep level. Genomic DNA of each subset was evenly split across several immunoSEQ plates. The table came from immunoSEQ multiplex PCR; TCRdb's copy has only in-frame clones and leaves some out. This table has around 600,000 clones, roughly 97% appearing once. The study's findings and limits: With a handful of donors compared, around 4.7% of naive CD4 clonotypes were shared.

CDR1 is SGDLS and CDR2 is YYNGEE in the germline V gene. The CDR3 loop spans 19 amino acids. Losses at the gene ends were 4 bases for V and 0 bases for J; bases not matched to a gene: 11. In the CD4+ fraction, cells were divided into CD45RA+ naive and CD45RA-negative memory subsets. Material: naive CD4+ T cells sorted from blood. Subset given: CD45RA+ positively selected. This chain joins TRBV9 and TRBJ2-6; 9 bases align to TRBD2. This receptor was identified in a woman between 25 and 40 years old in good health. CDR3 nucleotide sequence: TGTGCCAGCAGCCCGTGGAGTCTAGCGGGGTACTCTGGGGCCAACGTCCTGACTTTC. Protein sequence: CASSPWSLAGYSGANVLTF.